This entry lists 23 T cell receptor beta chains sequenced from one sample in a study of OX40 agonist ivuxolimab in advanced cancers. Clones were read by immunoSEQ multiplex PCR, and TCRdb kept only the in-frame ones, dropping some. The sample consists of approximately 58,000 clones, roughly 88% of them appearing once. The specimen was CD4+ or CD8+ T cells sorted from blood, collected in a trial of the OX40 agonist ivuxolimab. The receptors shown here come from an adult with an advanced solid tumor such as melanoma, head and neck, liver or kidney cancer.

The genes are TRBV28 and TRBJ2-5; 8 bases match TRBD1. The germline V gene has CDR1 MDHEN and CDR2 SYDVKM. The CDR3 has 16 residues. V trimming: 7 bases; J trimming: 4 bases; junction bases outside the gene matches: 14. The CDR3 bases are TGTGCCAGCAATCCCCAGGGACACCAGGGGGCAGAGACCCAGTACTTC. It translates to CASNPQGHQGAETQYF.

DNA for the CDR3: TGTGCCAGCAGCAAAGGCAGTGAGGGGGCGGTAAGCAATCAGCCCCAGCATTTT. Amino acid sequence: CASSKGSEGAVSNQPQHF. The V gene is TRBV21-1, the J gene TRBJ1-5; the table's D gene call, TRBD1, was not cross checked with the DNA. TRBV21-1 has pseudogene status. The CDR3 is made up of 18 amino acids.

The V gene is TRBV6-1, the J gene TRBJ2-5; D gene ambiguous. Germline V gene lookup returns CDR1 MNHNS and CDR2 SASEGT. The V and J ends lost 4 bases and 1 base respectively, with 10 bases between them. The CDR3 is 14 amino acids. This chain's CDR3 is CASSALYSQETQYF. In DNA form, the CDR3 reads TGTGCCAGCAGTGCACTGTATAGCCAAGAGACCCAGTACTTC.

V and J are TRBV5-1 and TRBJ1-2; 9 nucleotides align to TRBD1. This CDR3 comprises 14 residues. The J segment lost 8 bases and the V segment lost 4 bases, leaving 9 bases of the junction unmatched. Germline CDR1 SGHRS, CDR2 YFSETQ. The CDR3 loop reads CASSPQQGATGYTF. The CDR3 DNA is TGCGCCAGCAGCCCACAACAGGGGGCAACGGGCTACACCTTC. Filled out from reference TRBV5-1 and TRBJ1-2, the complete variable domain reads KAGVTQTPRYLIKTRGQQVTLSCSPISGHRSVSWYQQTPGQGLQFLFEYFSETQRNKGNFPGRFSGRQFSNSRSEMNVSTLELGDSALYLCASSPQQGATGYTFGSGTRLTVV.

V usage is TRBV29-1 and J usage is TRBJ1-1; D may be TRBD1 (5 bases). Trimming took 6 bases from V and 2 from J, leaving 22 bases between them. Germline V gene sequence: CDR1 SQVTM, CDR2 ANQGSEA. The CDR3 runs 16 residues. Written as DNA, the CDR3 is TGCAGCGTCCGGGGGGATAGAGGTCACTCAAACACTGAAGCTTTCTTT. As protein: CSVRGDRGHSNTEAFF.

The chain combines TRBV10-3 with TRBJ2-5, with D hard to call. V shed 4 bases and J shed 0 bases, with 9 bases lying between them. The germline CDR1 and CDR2 sequences are ENHRY and SYGVKD. The CDR3 has 14 amino acids. The CDR3 loop reads CAISGTTYQETQYF. The CDR3 DNA reads as TGTGCCATCAGTGGTACTACTTACCAAGAGACCCAGTACTTC.

The genes are TRBV10-3 and TRBJ2-7, with 10 positions matching TRBD1. Trimming at V came to 5 bases and at J to 3 bases, leaving 4 bases not matched to a gene. The V gene's germline CDR1 is ENHRY and CDR2 SYGVKD. The CDR3 has 14 residues. The CDR3 loop is CAISRQGAIYEQYF. CDR3 coding DNA: TGTGCCATCAGTAGACAGGGGGCTATCTACGAGCAGTACTTC.

The CDR3 DNA follows: TGTGCCTCCGCCCGGGAGAGAGGGTACGAGCAGTACTTC. As protein: CASARERGYEQYF. The chain is built from TRBV7-8 and TRBJ2-5; a weak D match, TRBD2 (6 bases). TRBJ2-7 explains the end of the DNA better; the J call may be wrong. The CDR3 has 13 residues. The germline V gene encodes CDR1 SGHVS and CDR2 FQNEAQ.

The genes are TRBV6-5 and TRBJ2-7, with D uncertain. Trimming pared 6 bases from V and 2 bases from J, leaving 17 bases between. The length of the CDR3 is 15 residues. Germline CDR1 reads MNHEY; CDR2 reads SVGAGI. The CDR3 loop is CASRTQFAGPYEQYF. CDR3 DNA sequence: TGTGCCAGCAGGACTCAGTTTGCAGGTCCCTACGAGCAGTACTTC.

The genes are TRBV7-9 and TRBJ2-1, with 9 bases that match TRBD2. This CDR3 region has 19 residues. The junction had 15 bases not matched to a gene; V was cut back by 2 bases and J by 4 bases. The germline V gene encodes CDR1 SEHNR and CDR2 FQNEAQ (reference sequence). For the CDR3, the DNA is TGTGCCAGCAGCTTAACCAGCGGGAGGCTCCCCTCCATTTACAATGAGCAGTTCTTC. Translated, it gives CASSLTSGRLPSIYNEQFF.

The chain uses TRBV5-4 and TRBJ1-2; 9 nucleotides line up with TRBD1. The length of the CDR3 is 15 residues. The J segment lost 8 bases and the V segment lost 0 bases, leaving 8 bases of the junction unmatched. The germline gives CDR1 SGHNT, CDR2 YYREEE (reference sequence). This CDR3 is CASSLGGTGSRGYTF. CDR3 bases: TGTGCCAGCAGCTTGGGCGGGACAGGGTCTAGAGGCTACACCTTC.

The chain recombines TRBV6-5 with TRBJ1-6; a possible D gene is TRBD1 (5 bases). Trimming took off 6 bases at V and 4 bases at J, with 10 bases between the two ends. The CDR3 contains 14 residues. Germline V gene sequence: CDR1 MNHEY, CDR2 SVGAGI. The CDR3 sequence is CASRGATYNSPLHF. In DNA, the CDR3 is TGTGCCAGCAGAGGGGCCACGTATAATTCACCCCTCCACTTT.

The CDR3 DNA follows: TGTGCCAGCAGTGATTTCCCGGGACAGGGGGGTCAGCCCCAGCATTTT. It encodes CASSDFPGQGGQPQHF. This chain connects TRBV2 to TRBJ1-5, with 11 bases identical to TRBD1. V dropped 3 bases and J dropped 6; count of bases not matched to a gene: 7. Germline lookup yields CDR1 SNHLY and CDR2 FYNNEI. The CDR3 runs 16 residues.

J is TRBJ1-2 and V is TRBV6-1; 9 nucleotides agree with TRBD1. CDR1 and CDR2 from the germline V gene are MNHNS and SASEGT. The CDR3 sequence is 14 residues long. With 6 bases clipped from V and 6 bases from J, the junction kept 8 bases outside the gene matches. The CDR3 coding sequence is TGTGCCAGCAGAGGGGACAGGGAAGGAAATGGCTACACCTTC. Its translation is CASRGDREGNGYTF.

The chain links TRBV6-5 to TRBJ1-1; D is ambiguous. Germline CDR1 is MNHEY and CDR2 is SVGAGI. This CDR3 is built from 11 residues. V dropped 7 bases and J dropped 2 bases, with 5 bases sitting between them. The CDR3 bases are TGTGCCAGCACCCGAAACACTGAAGCTTTCTTT. Amino acid sequence: CASTRNTEAFF.

The chain has TRBV7-9 and TRBJ2-5, with D unclear. Trimming shortened V by 2 bases and J by 2 bases, and 0 bases separated the two germline ends. CDR1 SEHNR and CDR2 FQNEAQ come from the germline V gene (reference sequence). The CDR3 length is 11 residues. Written as DNA, the CDR3 is TGTGCCAGCAGCTTACAAGAGACCCAGTACTTC. It yields the protein CASSLQETQYF.

This chain connects TRBV25-1 to TRBJ2-5; D tentatively reads TRBD1 or TRBD2 (6 bases each). In germline, CDR1 is MGHDK, CDR2 SYGVNS. The CDR3 extends over 14 amino acids. Between the trimmed V and J ends, which lost 7 bases and 5 bases, there was a span of 17 bases. The CDR3: CASTPFGGGETQYF. The CDR3 region has the DNA TGTGCCAGCACCCCGTTCGGGGGCGGGGAGACCCAGTACTTC.

The chain uses TRBV18 and TRBJ2-7; D remains ambiguous. This CDR3 is built from 16 residues. The V gene lost 3 bases and the J gene lost 2 bases, with 17 bases spanning the gap. Germline V lookup: CDR1 KGHSH, CDR2 LQKENI. DNA for the CDR3: TGTGCCAGCTCACCGTCCCAGGCGCCGGAGCCCTACGAGCAGTACTTC. This encodes CASSPSQAPEPYEQYF.

Turning to this clone: A read error may produce the germline difference seen at one junction end. V and J are TRBV7-9 and TRBJ2-1, with TRBD1 as a possible D gene (5 bases). CDR3 length equals 13 residues. From germline, CDR1 is SEHNR and CDR2 FQNEAQ (reference sequence). The CDR3 region has the DNA TGTGCCAGCAGCTTAATTCCGGGTGGGTCAGGGATCTTC. This encodes CASSLIPGGSGIF.

This chain uses TRBV6-5 with TRBJ2-7, with TRBD1 as a possible D gene (7 bases). Germline CDR1 is MNHEY and CDR2 is SVGAGI. CDR3 length: 12 amino acids. Deletions cut 5 bases from V and 6 bases from J, with 11 bases between. The CDR3 coding sequence is TGTGCCAGCAGTGTGCAGGGGGGCGAGCAGTACTTC. This gives the protein CASSVQGGEQYF.

The V and J genes are TRBV2 and TRBJ1-1; D is perhaps TRBD1 (6 bases). CDR3 length: 13 residues. Germline V CDR1 and CDR2: SNHLY, FYNNEI. V lost 4 bases and J lost 1, with 7 bases in between. CDR3 in amino acids: CASSGTANTEAFF. The DNA for the CDR3 is TGTGCCAGCAGTGGGACAGCGAACACTGAAGCTTTCTTT.

V is TRBV14 and J is TRBJ1-1, with a tentative D call TRBD1 (5 bases). The CDR3 length is 15 residues. Germline V gene data show CDR1 as SGHDN and CDR2 as FVKESK. V lost 1 base and J lost 1, with 10 bases in between. The CDR3 protein is CASSQGGVSNTEAFF. CDR3 DNA sequence: TGTGCCAGCAGCCAAGGGGGGGTCTCGAACACTGAAGCTTTCTTT.

The chain joins TRBV6-5 to TRBJ1-2; TRBD1 aligns across 7 bases. Germline V gene sequence: CDR1 MNHEY, CDR2 SVGAGI. The trim removed 6 bases at V and 0 bases at J, leaving 7 bases unmatched. The CDR3 extends over 15 amino acids. The CDR3 nucleotides read TGTGCCAGCAGGGCTAACAGGGGCCCTAACTATGGCTACACCTTC. Translated: CASRANRGPNYGYTF.